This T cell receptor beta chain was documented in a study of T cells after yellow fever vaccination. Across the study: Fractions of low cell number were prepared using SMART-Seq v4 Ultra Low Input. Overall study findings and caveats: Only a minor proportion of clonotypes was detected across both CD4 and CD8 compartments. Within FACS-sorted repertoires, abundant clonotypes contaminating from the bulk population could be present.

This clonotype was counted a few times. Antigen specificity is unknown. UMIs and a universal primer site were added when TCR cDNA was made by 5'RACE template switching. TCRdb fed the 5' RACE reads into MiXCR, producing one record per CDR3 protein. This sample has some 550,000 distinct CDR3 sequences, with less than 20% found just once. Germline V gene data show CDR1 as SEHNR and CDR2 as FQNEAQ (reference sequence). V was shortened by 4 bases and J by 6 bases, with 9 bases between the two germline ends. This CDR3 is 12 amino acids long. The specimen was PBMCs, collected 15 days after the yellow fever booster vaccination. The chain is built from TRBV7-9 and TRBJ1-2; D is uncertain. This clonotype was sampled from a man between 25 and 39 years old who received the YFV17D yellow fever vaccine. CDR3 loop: CASSYQENGYTF. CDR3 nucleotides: TGTGCCAGCAGCTACCAGGAGAATGGCTACACCTTC.